Listed here are 27 T cell receptor beta chains from one sample, sequenced in a study of blood T cell repertoires in COVID-19. TCRdb keeps only in-frame clones here, not all; method: immunoSEQ multiplex PCR. The sample holds nearly 50,000 clones, around 85% seen once. Sequenced material: peripheral blood. The receptors here all came from a human donor in a cohort sampled during active COVID-19.

The rearrangement links TRBV4-1 to TRBJ1-4, with D possibly TRBD1 on 6 matching bases. The CDR3 runs to 18 residues. V was pared by 1 base and J by 0 bases, with 15 bases between. Germline values: CDR1 MGHRA, CDR2 YSYEKL. The CDR3 reads CASSQVVGAMATNEKLFF. The CDR3 DNA sequence: TGCGCCAGCAGCCAAGTTGTGGGGGCCATGGCAACTAATGAAAAACTGTTTTTT.

V gene TRBV29-1 combines with J gene TRBJ2-7; weak D call: TRBD1 (7 bases). Trimming pared 5 bases from V and 4 bases from J, leaving 15 bases between. The CDR3 has 13 residues. Germline CDR1 is SQVTM and CDR2 is ANQGSEA. The CDR3 sequence is CSVRSRGTYEQYF. CDR3 DNA: TGCAGCGTTAGGAGCAGGGGGACTTACGAGCAGTACTTC.

The V and J genes are TRBV19 and TRBJ2-1; the match to TRBD2 covers 12 bases. Germline values: CDR1 LNHDA, CDR2 SQIVND (reference sequence). V was clipped by 6 bases and J by 4 bases; unmatched bases: 4. The CDR3 is 15 residues long. For the CDR3, the DNA is TGTGCCAGTAGCCTACTAGCGGGGGGATACAATGAGCAGTTCTTC. Protein: CASSLLAGGYNEQFF.

V usage is TRBV10-3 and J usage is TRBJ2-1; 9 bases agree with TRBD2. Germline V gene sequence: CDR1 ENHRY, CDR2 SYGVKD. The CDR3 spans 18 residues. J gave up 5 bases and V 4 bases, and 15 bases lay outside the gene matches. The CDR3 DNA is TGTGCCATCAGTGGAACAGGGGTAAGGCTAGCGGGGAACAATGAGCAGTTCTTC. Protein product: CAISGTGVRLAGNNEQFF.

The chain combines TRBV9 with TRBJ1-3; D is uncertain. CDR1 and CDR2 from the germline V gene are SGDLS and YYNGEE. Between the trimmed V and J ends, which lost 3 bases and 11 bases, there was a span of 18 bases. The CDR3 sequence is 14 residues long. CDR3 in amino acids: CASSADLREESIYF. The CDR3 DNA reads TGTGCCAGCAGCGCTGACCTGAGAGAGGAATCCATATATTTT.

V and J are TRBV5-1 and TRBJ2-7; D is possibly TRBD2 (5 bases). Deletions cut 0 bases from V and 5 bases from J, with 18 bases between. This CDR3 has 16 residues. Germline V gene data show CDR1 as SGHRS and CDR2 as YFSETQ. The CDR3 loop is CASSLDGVTKGHEQYF. As DNA, the CDR3 is TGCGCCAGCAGCTTGGACGGGGTCACAAAGGGCCACGAGCAGTACTTC.

This clone occurred once. The chain employs TRBV11-2 and TRBJ1-3; no reliable D call. From germline, CDR1 is SGHAT and CDR2 FQNNGV. The CDR3 consists of 15 residues. Trimming left V 8 bases short and J 4 bases short, with 18 bases between. CDR3 protein: CASSPSAGGGNTIYF. In DNA form, the CDR3 reads TGTGCCAGCTCCCCAAGTGCGGGTGGAGGAAACACCATATATTTT.

The chain links TRBV6-5 to TRBJ2-7, with TRBD1 matching over 9 bases. V shed 4 bases, J shed 3 bases, and the junction held 7 bases outside the gene matches. CDR1 and CDR2 (germline): MNHEY, SVGAGI. The CDR3 covers 15 residues. The CDR3 DNA reads TGTGCCAGCAGTTCACGGGACAGGGTCATCTACGAGCAGTACTTC. This sequence encodes CASSSRDRVIYEQYF.

This chain connects TRBV12-3 or TRBV12-4 to TRBJ2-7; TRBD1 agrees at 8 bases. The CDR3 runs to 12 residues. The V gene end was trimmed by 6 bases and the J gene end by 6 bases; junction bases not matched to a gene: 4. In DNA, the CDR3 is TGTGCCAGCAGGCACACAGGGGGCGAGCAGTACTTC. Encoded protein: CASRHTGGEQYF.

This rearrangement joins TRBV28 to TRBJ1-3; no definite D call. CDR1 is MDHEN and CDR2 is SYDVKM in the germline V gene. Trimming pared 7 bases from V and 9 bases from J, leaving 16 bases between. The CDR3 spans 13 residues. This CDR3 is CASMTVHRSTIYF. The CDR3 DNA follows: TGTGCCAGCATGACCGTTCACCGGAGCACCATATATTTT.

The V gene is TRBV7-9, the J gene TRBJ1-4, with TRBD1 matching over 8 bases. The CDR3 totals 15 residues. J was trimmed by 5 bases and V by 5 bases; bases with no gene match: 7. CDR1 is SEHNR and CDR2 is FQNEAQ in the germline V gene (reference sequence). This CDR3 is CASSPQGASNEKLFF. The CDR3 nucleotides are TGTGCCAGCAGCCCCCAGGGGGCATCGAATGAAAAACTGTTTTTT.

This clone was found once. The chain links TRBV10-3 to TRBJ2-7; TRBD1 matches 10 bases. This CDR3 has 15 residues. The germline V gene has CDR1 ENHRY and CDR2 SYGVKD. J lost 6 bases, V lost 3 bases, and 8 bases had no gene match. CDR3 sequence reads: CAISDLDRGPLEQYF. The DNA for the CDR3 is TGTGCCATCAGTGACCTTGACAGGGGGCCCCTCGAGCAGTACTTC.

The table lists this clone with a count of one. V is TRBV7-9 and J is TRBJ2-5, with 7 bases lining up with TRBD2. The V gene end was trimmed by 3 bases and the J gene end by 3 bases; junction bases not matched to a gene: 4. CDR1 and CDR2 from the germline V gene are SEHNR and FQNEAQ (reference sequence). This CDR3 contains 14 residues. The CDR3 coding sequence is TGTGCCAGCAGCTTGCTAGGACTAGAAGAGACCCAGTACTTC. Translation gives CASSLLGLEETQYF. Supplemented by reference TRBV7-9 and TRBJ2-5, the full variable domain reads DTGVSQNPRHKITKRGQNVTFRCDPISEHNRLYWYRQTLGQGPEFLTYFQNEAQLEKSRLLSDRFSAERPKGSFSTLEIQRTEQGDSAMYLCASSLLGLEETQYFGPGTRLLVL.

This rearrangement joins TRBV7-3 to TRBJ2-3, with 7 nucleotides matching TRBD2. Unmatched junction bases numbered 17, after V lost 4 bases and J lost 4 bases. This CDR3 spans 18 amino acids. The germline gives CDR1 SGHTA, CDR2 FQGTGA. The chain's CDR3 is CASSSTGFAGVGADTQYF. CDR3 nucleotides: TGTGCCAGCAGCTCGACGGGTTTTGCGGGAGTGGGAGCAGATACGCAGTATTTT.

This clone was seen only once. V is TRBV13 and J is TRBJ1-2, with 8 bases fitting TRBD1. Unmatched junction bases numbered 4, after V lost 5 bases and J lost 5 bases. Per the germline V gene, CDR1 is PRHDT and CDR2 is FYEKMQ (reference sequence). This CDR3 comprises 13 residues. The CDR3 nucleotides are TGTGCCAGCAGCCCCGGGACAGGATATGGCTACACCTTC. Its translation is CASSPGTGYGYTF. The variable domain in full, with the rest retrieved from reference TRBV13 and TRBJ1-2, is AAGVIQSPRHLIKEKRETATLKCYPIPRHDTVYWYQQGPGQDPQFLISFYEKMQSDKGSIPDRFSAQQFSDYHSELNMSSLELGDSALYFCASSPGTGYGYTFGSGTRLTVV.

The table lists this clone with a few counts. At one end the junction does not follow the germline gene, possibly because of a read error. The genes are TRBV11-3 and TRBJ2-2; TRBD1 matches at 10 bases. This CDR3 is 15 amino acids long. The germline CDR1 and CDR2 sequences are SGHNT and YENEEA. For the CDR3, the DNA is TGTGCCAGCAGCCTAGACAGGGGGCGCACCGGGGAGCTGTTTTTT. This encodes CASSLDRGRTGELFF.

This rearrangement joins TRBV29-1 to TRBJ1-3; tentative D call: TRBD1 (6 bases). The CDR3 extends over 12 amino acids. Germline V gene lookup returns CDR1 SQVTM and CDR2 ANQGSEA. V lost 1 base to trimming and J lost 10 bases, with 11 bases between them. Here the CDR3 reads CSVEAGVGTIYF. CDR3 nucleotides: TGCAGCGTTGAAGCAGGGGTCGGGACCATATATTTT.

V gene TRBV7-2 combines with J gene TRBJ2-2, with TRBD2 matching 13 bases. Germline CDR1 and CDR2: SGHTA and FQGNSA. The CDR3 sequence is 18 residues long. V shed 2 bases, J shed 4 bases, and the junction held 7 bases outside the gene matches. The CDR3: CASSLTPGLAGPTGELFF. In nucleotides, the CDR3 is TGTGCCAGCAGCTTAACTCCGGGACTAGCGGGACCCACCGGGGAGCTGTTTTTT.

The chain joins TRBV5-1 to TRBJ1-1, with 12 bases that match TRBD1. Looked up from germline, CDR1 is SGHRS and CDR2 is YFSETQ. The CDR3 runs to 15 residues. With V trimmed by 4 bases and J by 7 bases, 8 bases remained unmatched. The DNA of the CDR3 is TGCGCCAGCAGCGGGACAGGGGGCGCAGTCATTGAAGCTTTCTTT. It codes for CASSGTGGAVIEAFF.

The chain carries TRBV4-3 and TRBJ1-1, with D unresolved. V lost 2 bases, J lost 5 bases, and 9 bases lay in between. Germline CDR1 and CDR2: LGHNA and YSLEER. There are 13 residues in the CDR3. CDR3 sequence (DNA): TGCGCCAGCAGCCAATGGAGAGGGACTGAAGCTTTCTTT. It translates to CASSQWRGTEAFF.

The chain couples TRBV11-3 to TRBJ2-3; the match to TRBD2 covers 7 bases. Germline V gives CDR1 SGHNT, CDR2 YENEEA. There are 15 residues in the CDR3. J lost 3 bases, V lost 1 base, and 4 bases had no gene match. CDR3 protein: CASSLAGGLTDTQYF. CDR3 coding DNA: TGTGCCAGCAGCTTAGCGGGAGGTTTGACAGATACGCAGTATTTT.

V gene TRBV4-1 combines with J gene TRBJ1-5, with a tentative D call TRBD1 (5 bases). The CDR3 extends over 19 amino acids. V was trimmed by 1 base and J by 4 bases, leaving 23 bases between them. Per the germline V gene, CDR1 is MGHRA and CDR2 is YSYEKL. The CDR3 loop reads CASSQGSGRTPFFNQPQHF. The CDR3 DNA follows: TGCGCCAGCAGCCAAGGTTCGGGTCGGACACCTTTTTTTAATCAGCCCCAGCATTTT.

This chain links TRBV4-1 with TRBJ2-7; 8 bases are a match to TRBD1. The germline CDR1 and CDR2 sequences are MGHRA and YSYEKL. V gave up 0 bases and J gave up 6 bases; unmatched junction bases: 16. This CDR3 comprises 18 residues. The CDR3 sequence is CASSQDSMGRTGNREQYF. CDR3 DNA sequence: TGCGCCAGCAGCCAAGATAGTATGGGCAGGACAGGGAATCGCGAGCAGTACTTC.

The V and J genes are TRBV6-2 or TRBV6-3 and TRBJ2-1, with 7 positions matching TRBD2. The J segment lost 4 bases and the V segment lost 4 bases, leaving 10 bases of the junction unmatched. Germline CDR1 MNHEY, CDR2 SVGEGT. This CDR3 has 16 amino acids. Here the CDR3 DNA reads TGTGCCAGCAGTTCCTACGAGCTAGCGGCTTACAATGAGCAGTTCTTC. Translating it yields CASSSYELAAYNEQFF.

V is TRBV9 and J is TRBJ2-3; 9 bases are shared with TRBD2. The V and J ends lost 6 bases and 6 bases, in that order; junction bases with no gene match: 11. Germline V gene data show CDR1 as SGDLS and CDR2 as YYNGEE. The CDR3 runs 15 residues. This CDR3 is CASKSGGGASDTQYF. The CDR3 DNA is TGTGCCAGCAAGTCGGGCGGGGGGGCCTCGGATACGCAGTATTTT.

This rearrangement joins TRBV11-1 to TRBJ2-3; 8 bases line up with TRBD2. V trimming: 7 bases; J trimming: 1 base; junction bases outside the gene matches: 7. Germline V gives CDR1 SGHAT, CDR2 FQDESV (reference sequence). This CDR3 is 15 amino acids long. The CDR3 loop reads CASTIGGDRTDTQYF. The DNA for the CDR3 is TGTGCCAGCACTATCGGGGGGGATCGCACAGATACGCAGTATTTT.

This clone was detected only once. The J gene is TRBJ2-2, the V gene TRBV19; weak D call: TRBD2 (5 bases). Trimming pared 8 bases from V and 6 bases from J, leaving 10 bases between. CDR1 is LNHDA and CDR2 is SQIVND in the germline V gene (reference sequence). CDR3 length: 12 amino acids. The CDR3 bases are TGTGCCAGTTCTTTTAGCGCCGGGGAGCTGTTTTTT. Protein sequence: CASSFSAGELFF. The full variable domain, in which reference TRBV19 and TRBJ2-2 provide the parts outside the CDR3, is DGGITQSPKYLFRKEGQNVTLSCEQNLNHDAMYWYRQDPGQGLRLIYYSQIVNDFQKGDIAEGYSVSREKKESFPLTVTSAQKNPTAFYLCASSFSAGELFFGEGSRLTVL.